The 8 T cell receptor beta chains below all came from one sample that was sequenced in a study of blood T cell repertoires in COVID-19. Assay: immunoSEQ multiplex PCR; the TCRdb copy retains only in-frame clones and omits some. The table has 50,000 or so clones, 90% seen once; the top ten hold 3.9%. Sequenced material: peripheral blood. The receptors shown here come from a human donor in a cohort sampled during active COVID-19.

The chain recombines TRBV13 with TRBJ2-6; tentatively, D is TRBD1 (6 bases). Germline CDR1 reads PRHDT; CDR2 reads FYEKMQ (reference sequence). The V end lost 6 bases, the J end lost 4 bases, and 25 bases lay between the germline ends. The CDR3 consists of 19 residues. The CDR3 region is CASSSTTGTSGLGANVLTF. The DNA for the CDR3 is TGTGCCAGCAGTTCCACTACCGGGACATCGGGTCTCGGGGCCAACGTCCTGACTTTC.

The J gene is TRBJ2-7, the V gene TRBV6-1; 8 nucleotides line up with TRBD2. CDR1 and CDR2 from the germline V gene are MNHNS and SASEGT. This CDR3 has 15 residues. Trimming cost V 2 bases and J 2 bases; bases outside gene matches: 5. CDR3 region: CASSERGGGTYEQYV. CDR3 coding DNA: TGTGCCAGCAGTGAACGGGGGGGAGGCACCTACGAGCAGTACGTC.

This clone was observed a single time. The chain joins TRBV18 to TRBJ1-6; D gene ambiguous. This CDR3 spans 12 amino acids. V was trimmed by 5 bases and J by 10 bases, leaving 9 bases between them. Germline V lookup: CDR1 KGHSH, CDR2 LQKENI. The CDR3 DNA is TGTGCCAGCTCAGTCGGAGGATCACCCCTCCACTTT. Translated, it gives CASSVGGSPLHF.

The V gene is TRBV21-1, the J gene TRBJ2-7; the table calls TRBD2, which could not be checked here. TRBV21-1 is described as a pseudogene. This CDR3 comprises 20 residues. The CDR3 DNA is TGTGCCAGCAGCAAAGTACGGCCATTAGAGCGGAGTCCGCGCTCCTACGAGCAGTACTTC. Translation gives CASSKVRPLERSPRSYEQYF.

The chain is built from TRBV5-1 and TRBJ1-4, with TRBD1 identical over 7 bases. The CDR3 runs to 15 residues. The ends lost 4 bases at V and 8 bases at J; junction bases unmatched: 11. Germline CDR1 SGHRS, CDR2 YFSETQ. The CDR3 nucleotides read TGCGCCAGCAGCCCCACGGAGGGGGCGGGAGAAAAACTGTTTTTT. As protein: CASSPTEGAGEKLFF.

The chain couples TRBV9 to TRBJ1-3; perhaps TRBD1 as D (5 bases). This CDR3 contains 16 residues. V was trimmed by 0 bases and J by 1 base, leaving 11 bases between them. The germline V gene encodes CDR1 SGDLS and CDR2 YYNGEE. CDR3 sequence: CASSVVDIHSGNTIYF. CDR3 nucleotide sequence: TGTGCCAGCAGCGTAGTGGACATCCATTCTGGAAACACCATATATTTT.

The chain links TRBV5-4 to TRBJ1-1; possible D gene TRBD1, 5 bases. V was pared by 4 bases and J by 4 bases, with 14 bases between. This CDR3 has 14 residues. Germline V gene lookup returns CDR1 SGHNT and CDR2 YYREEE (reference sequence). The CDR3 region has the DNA TGTGCCAGCAGCCTCCCCGGGGGGGGCACTGAAGCTTTCTTT. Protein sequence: CASSLPGGGTEAFF.

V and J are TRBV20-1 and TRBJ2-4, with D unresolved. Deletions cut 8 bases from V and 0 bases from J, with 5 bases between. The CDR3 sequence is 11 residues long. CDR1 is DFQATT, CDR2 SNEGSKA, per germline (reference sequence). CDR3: CSPVAKNIQYF. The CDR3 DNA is TGCAGTCCAGTAGCCAAAAACATTCAGTACTTC.